This T cell receptor (beta chain) was captured by sequencing in a study of OX40 agonist ivuxolimab in advanced cancers. For this clone: No antigen is known for it. Other DNA sequences in this sample translate to the same CDR3.

Researchers took blood at baseline, on cycle 4 day 1, and on cycle 7 day 1. The study's findings and limits: Researchers did not establish what antigens the expanded peripheral T cells target. Doses of 0.1 to 3.0 mg/kg were accompanied by clonal expansion of CD4+ and CD8+ blood T cells by week 6. Some nonresponders additionally presented with little normalized T-cell clonal expansion.

Generated by immunoSEQ multiplex PCR, the TCRdb table keeps only in-frame clones and is missing some. The sample has tens of thousands of clones; 94% are singletons. Trimming took off 3 bases at V and 4 bases at J, with 7 bases between the two ends. Germline CDR1 reads KGHSH; CDR2 reads LQKENI. The CDR3 runs 13 residues. Here the sequenced sample was CD4+ or CD8+ T cells sorted from blood, taken in a trial of the OX40 agonist ivuxolimab. This receptor was taken from an adult with an advanced solid tumor such as melanoma, head and neck, liver or kidney cancer. V is TRBV18 and J is TRBJ1-5, with no clear D. In nucleotides, the CDR3 is TGTGCCAGCTCACCGGGCGGGAATCAGCCCCAGCATTTT. Translating gives CASSPGGNQPQHF.